This T cell receptor beta chain was captured by sequencing in a study of blood T cells in healthy people across ages. Through a sample-barcoded 5' primer and a J-beta primer mix, a second PCR was run for roughly 7 to 11 cycles. TCRdb re-called the 5' RACE reads through MiXCR, storing one row per CDR3 protein. The sample shows some 1.6 million distinct CDR3 sequences, approximately 32% of them seen only once. Overall study results and limits: PBMCs that were unsorted prevented a conclusive naive versus antigen-experienced comparison.

Worth noting for this clonotype: Its antigen is unidentified.

V lost 2 bases and J 4 bases, leaving 11 bases between the germline ends. CDR1 MDHEN and CDR2 SYDVKM come from the germline V gene. This CDR3 comprises 15 residues. The specimen sequenced was blood. This TCR was recovered from a woman in her thirties in good health. The chain uses TRBV28 and TRBJ1-4; D is uncertain. CDR3: CASSLGVRSNEKLFF. The CDR3 nucleotides read TGTGCCAGCAGTTTAGGCGTACGCAGTAATGAAAAACTGTTTTTT. Complete variable domain (other parts from reference TRBV28 and TRBJ1-4): DVKVTQSSRYLVKRTGEKVFLECVQDMDHENMFWYRQDPGLGLRLIYFSYDVKMKEKGDIPEGYSVSREKKERFSLILESASTNQTSMYLCASSLGVRSNEKLFFGSGTQLSVL.